The TCR beta chain described here comes from a study of blood T cell repertoires in COVID-19. In the study's own analysis: How many nucleated cells were present was estimated from reference gene primer amplification. Generated by immunoSEQ multiplex PCR, the TCRdb table keeps only in-frame clones and is missing some. V and J calls and clone size are copied from that table; D and trimming were computed from the DNA. Among hundreds of thousands of clones, roughly four fifths were seen once, and the ten largest hold about 4.8%. V trimming: 2 bases; J trimming: 4 bases; junction bases outside the gene matches: 6. The CDR3 totals 15 residues. CDR1 and CDR2 (germline): SGHRS, YFSETQ. This study enrolled people aged about 18 to 100 from roughly 24 US geographic areas. Self-reported history from a screening survey and questionnaire set each donor's cohort.

What was sequenced was PBMCs or T cells enriched from blood (not recorded which). This receptor was identified in a woman in her 50s who had been exposed to COVID-19. This chain uses TRBV5-1 with TRBJ2-3, with 8 nucleotides matching TRBD2. The CDR3 nucleotides read TGCGCCAGCAGCTTTAGTGGGACTAGTCCAGATACGCAGTATTTT. This encodes CASSFSGTSPDTQYF. The full variable domain, completed using reference TRBV5-1 and TRBJ2-3, is KAGVTQTPRYLIKTRGQQVTLSCSPISGHRSVSWYQQTPGQGLQFLFEYFSETQRNKGNFPGRFSGRQFSNSRSEMNVSTLELGDSALYLCASSFSGTSPDTQYFGPGTRLTVL.